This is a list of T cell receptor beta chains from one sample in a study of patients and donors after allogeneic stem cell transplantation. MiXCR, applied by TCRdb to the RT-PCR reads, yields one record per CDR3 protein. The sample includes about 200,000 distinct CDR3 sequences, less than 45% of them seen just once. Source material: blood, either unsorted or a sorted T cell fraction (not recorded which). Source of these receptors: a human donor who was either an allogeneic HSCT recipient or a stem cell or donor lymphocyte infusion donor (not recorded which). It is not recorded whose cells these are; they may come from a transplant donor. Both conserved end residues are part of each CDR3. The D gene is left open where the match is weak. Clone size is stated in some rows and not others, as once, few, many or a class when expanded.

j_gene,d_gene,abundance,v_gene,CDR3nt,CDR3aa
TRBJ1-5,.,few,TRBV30,TGTGCCTGGAGTGACCCCAGTCTGCGGGCCCAGCATTTT,CAWSDPSLRAQHF
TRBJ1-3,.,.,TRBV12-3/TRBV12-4,TGTGCCAGCAGTTTCGCAGGTGGAAACACCATATATTTT,CASSFAGGNTIYF
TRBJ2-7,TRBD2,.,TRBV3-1,TGTGCCAGCAGCCCCCTACTAGCGGGAGGCTACGAGCAGTACTTC,CASSPLLAGGYEQYF
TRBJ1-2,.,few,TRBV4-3,TGCGCCAGCAGCCAACGTCCACAGGGATCCTATGGCTACACCTTC,CASSQRPQGSYGYTF
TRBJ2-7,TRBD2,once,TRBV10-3,TGTGCCATCAGCCCCGGGACTAGCTACGAGCAGTACTTC,CAISPGTSYEQYF
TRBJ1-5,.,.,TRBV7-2,TGTGCCAGCAGCTTGGACCTTAGCAATCAGCCCCAGCATTTT,CASSLDLSNQPQHF
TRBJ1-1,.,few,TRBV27,TGTGCCACTCAACAAAGAGCCCCAGCGACCACTGAAGCTTTCTTT,CATQQRAPATTEAFF
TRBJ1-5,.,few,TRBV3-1,TGTGCCAGCAGCCAAGGGTGGGGCAATCAGCCCCAGCATTTT,CASSQGWGNQPQHF
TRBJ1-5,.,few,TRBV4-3,TGCGCCAGCAGCCAAGATAAGGGGGGAGAGGATCAGCCCCAGCATTTT,CASSQDKGGEDQPQHF
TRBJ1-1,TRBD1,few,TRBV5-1,TGCGCCAGCAGTCGGGGACAGGGGGCCCCTGAAGCTTTCTTT,CASSRGQGAPEAFF
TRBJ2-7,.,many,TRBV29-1,TGCAGCGGGCACAGTGCGTCGAGCTCCTACGAGCAGTACTTC,CSGHSASSSYEQYF
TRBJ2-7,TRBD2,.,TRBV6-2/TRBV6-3,TGTGCCAGCAGTTACCCCGCGGCTAGCGGGAGCTACGAGCAGTACTTC,CASSYPAASGSYEQYF
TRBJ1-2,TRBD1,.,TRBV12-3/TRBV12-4,TGTGCCAGCAGTCCGACAGGGGGCTATGGCTACACCTTC,CASSPTGGYGYTF
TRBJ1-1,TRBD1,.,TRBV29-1,TGCAGCGTTGAAGTTGGGACAGCTGAAGCTTTCTTT,CSVEVGTAEAFF
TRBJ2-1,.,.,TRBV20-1,TGCAGTGCACCTAGGTCCTTAGGCAATGAGCAGTTCTTC,CSAPRSLGNEQFF
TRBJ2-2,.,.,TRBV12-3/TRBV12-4,TGTGCCAGCAGTTTCAGCTCCGGCGGGGAGCTGTTTTTT,CASSFSSGGELFF
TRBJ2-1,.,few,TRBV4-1,TGCGCCAGCAGCCAAGCCCCTGAGGACAATGAGCAGTTCTTC,CASSQAPEDNEQFF
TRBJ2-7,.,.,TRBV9,TGTGCCAGCAGCGTAGAACCCCTACCAGCCGAGCAGTACTTC,CASSVEPLPAEQYF
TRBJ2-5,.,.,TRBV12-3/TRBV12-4,TGTGCCAGCAGTCCATACAGGGAAGAGACCCAGTACTTC,CASSPYREETQYF
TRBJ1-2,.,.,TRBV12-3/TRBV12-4,TGTGCCAGCAGTTTAGGTGGTCAACACTATGGCTACACCTTC,CASSLGGQHYGYTF
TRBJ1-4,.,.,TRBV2,TGTGCCAGCAGTCCCGGGACCTGGGAAAAACTGTTTTTT,CASSPGTWEKLFF
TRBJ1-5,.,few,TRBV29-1,TGCAGCGTTCGTTTGGAGGCCCATCAGCCCCAGCATTTT,CSVRLEAHQPQHF
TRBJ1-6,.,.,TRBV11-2,TGTGCCAGCAGCTTAAGGGGACAAATTTCGAGGTCACCCCTCCACTTT,CASSLRGQISRSPLHF
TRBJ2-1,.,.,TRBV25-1,TGTGCCAGCAGTGAATATCCGGTTAGCTCCTACAATGAGCAGTTCTTC,CASSEYPVSSYNEQFF
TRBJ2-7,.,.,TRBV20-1,TGCAATTATTCTGAAAATGACGAGCAGTACTTC,CNYSENDEQYF
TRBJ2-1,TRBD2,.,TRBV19,TGTGCCAGTAGTATTTCTAGCGGGAACCCATACAATGAGCAGTTCTTC,CASSISSGNPYNEQFF
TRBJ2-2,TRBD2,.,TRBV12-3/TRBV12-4,TGTGCCAGCAGTTTAGAAGGGACTAGAGGTACCGGGGAGCTGTTTTTT,CASSLEGTRGTGELFF
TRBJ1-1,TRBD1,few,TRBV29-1,TGCAGCGCGGACAGGGAGGGCTTTGGGACTGAAGCTTTCTTT,CSADREGFGTEAFF
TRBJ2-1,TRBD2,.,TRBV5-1,TGCGCCAGCAGCCCCGTACTAGCGGGAGACAATGAGCAGTTCTTC,CASSPVLAGDNEQFF
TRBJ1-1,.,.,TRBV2,TGTGCCAGCAGGTCTTCGTCCACTGAAGCTTTCTTT,CASRSSSTEAFF
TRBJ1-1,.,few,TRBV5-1,TGCGCCAGCAGCTTGCAGGGAAGAACTGAAGCTTTCTTT,CASSLQGRTEAFF
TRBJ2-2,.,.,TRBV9,TGTGCCAGCAGCGTAGAGATCAGCGGGACCGGGGAGCTGTTTTTT,CASSVEISGTGELFF
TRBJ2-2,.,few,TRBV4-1,TGCGCCAGCAGCCAAGATAGCGGAGGGAGGATGGGGGAGCTGTTTTTT,CASSQDSGGRMGELFF
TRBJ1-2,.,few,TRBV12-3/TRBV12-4,TGTGCCAGCAGTTTAGCAGGGAGGAACTATGGCTACACCTTC,CASSLAGRNYGYTF
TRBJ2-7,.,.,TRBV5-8,TGTGCCAGCAGCTTGGTGGGCGGAGGGACCTACGAGCAGTACTTC,CASSLVGGGTYEQYF
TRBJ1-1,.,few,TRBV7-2,TGTGCCAGCAGCTTCGTGGAGCCTCGCCCTGAAGCTTTCTTT,CASSFVEPRPEAFF